What follows describes a single TCR beta chain. The antigen is not known. The data belong to a study of CXCR3-negative and CXCR3-positive naive CD8 T cells. Regarding the study as a whole: Comparison of naive cells showed more hydrophobic TRB CDR3s in CXCR3-positive than in CXCR3-negative naive cells. Comparison of naive subsets found surface CD5 to be comparable, and TCR strength was inferred on the basis of TRB CDR3 properties. Memory CD8+ cells showed much lower diversity, while both naive subsets displayed comparably high diversity.

The CDR3 is 12 residues long. In preparing the TRB cDNA libraries, 5' RACE with UMI labels was used. TCRdb re-called the 5' RACE reads; every CDR3 protein appears as one record, without DNA. The table lists approximately 24,000 distinct CDR3 sequences. This receptor was identified in a human donor in good health. Some clones in this sample may be carry-over from other donors' samples. The gene calls are TRBV21-1 and TRBJ2-7. TRBV21-1 is flagged as a pseudogene. Material for sequencing was naive CXCR3- CD8+ T cells from blood. Subset given: CD45RO-CCR7+CD27+CD95- naive CD8+ T cells lacking CXCR3 (TNR3-). The CDR3 is CASSLNLYEQYF.